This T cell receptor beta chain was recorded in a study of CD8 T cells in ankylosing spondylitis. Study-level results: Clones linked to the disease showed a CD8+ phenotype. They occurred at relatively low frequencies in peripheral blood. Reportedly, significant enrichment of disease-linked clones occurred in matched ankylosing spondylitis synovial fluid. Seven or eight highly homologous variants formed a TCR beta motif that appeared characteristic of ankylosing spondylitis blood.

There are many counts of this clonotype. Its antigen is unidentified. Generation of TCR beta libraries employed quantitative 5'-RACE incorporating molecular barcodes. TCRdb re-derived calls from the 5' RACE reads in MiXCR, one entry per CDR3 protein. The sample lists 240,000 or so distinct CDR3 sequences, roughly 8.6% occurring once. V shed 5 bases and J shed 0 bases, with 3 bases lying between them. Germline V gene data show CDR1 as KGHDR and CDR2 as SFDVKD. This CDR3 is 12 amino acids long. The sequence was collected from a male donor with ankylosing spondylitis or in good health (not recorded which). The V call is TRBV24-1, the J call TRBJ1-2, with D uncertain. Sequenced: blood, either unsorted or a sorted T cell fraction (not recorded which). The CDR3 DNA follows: TGTGCCACCAGTGCAGCTAACTATGGCTACACCTTC. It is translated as CATSAANYGYTF.